The sequence of this T cell receptor (beta chain) was determined in a study of T-cell reconstitution after alpha-beta-depleted transplantation in children. Preparation of the TCRbeta library used unique molecular identifiers. TCRdb reprocessed the PCR reads via MiXCR and lists one record per CDR3 protein. Among around 370,000 distinct CDR3 sequences listed, 15% to 20% were seen once. Study outcomes and limitations: Surviving recipient T cells and thymic progenitors underlay high day-60 TCRbeta diversity in some patients. By about two months after transplant, alpha-beta T cells reportedly arose from several hundred graft clones that had expanded. A year had passed since transplant, and T-cell counts and diversity by then came mostly from newly produced T cells.

This clonotype was detected ten times or more. Antigen: not known. This CDR3 region has 14 residues. The J segment lost 2 bases and the V segment lost 6 bases, leaving 5 bases of the junction unmatched. The V and J genes are TRBV12-3 or TRBV12-4 and TRBJ2-7, with 9 bases that match TRBD2. The sequencing used PBMCs, mostly from graft donor cells, collected 360 days after TCRalphabeta/CD19-depleted stem cell transplant. The receptor was derived from a male patient between 2 and 10 years old who had a stem cell transplant for acute lymphoblastic leukemia, so the T cells may come from the graft donor. The CDR3 DNA sequence: TGTGCCAGCAGCTTGGCTAGCGGGGCCTACGAGCAGTACTTC. Translated, it gives CASSLASGAYEQYF.